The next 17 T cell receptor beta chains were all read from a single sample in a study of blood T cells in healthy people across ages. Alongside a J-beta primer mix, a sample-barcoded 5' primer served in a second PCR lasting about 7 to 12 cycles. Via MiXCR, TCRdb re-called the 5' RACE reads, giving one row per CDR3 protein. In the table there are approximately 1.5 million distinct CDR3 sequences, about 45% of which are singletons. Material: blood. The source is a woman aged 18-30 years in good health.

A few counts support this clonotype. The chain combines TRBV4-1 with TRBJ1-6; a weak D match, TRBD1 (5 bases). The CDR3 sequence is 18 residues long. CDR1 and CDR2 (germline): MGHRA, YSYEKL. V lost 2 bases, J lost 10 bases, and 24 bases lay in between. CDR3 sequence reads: CASSQSDKRSFNWSPLHF. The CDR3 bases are TGCGCCAGCAGCCAATCGGACAAGCGATCGTTCAATTGGTCACCCCTCCACTTT.

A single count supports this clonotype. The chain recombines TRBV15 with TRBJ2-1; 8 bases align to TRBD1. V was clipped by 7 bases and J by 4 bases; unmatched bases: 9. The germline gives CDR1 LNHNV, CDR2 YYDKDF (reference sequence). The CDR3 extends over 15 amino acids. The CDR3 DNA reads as TGTGCCACCAACATGCCGGACAGGGCTTACAATGAGCAGTTCTTC. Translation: CATNMPDRAYNEQFF.

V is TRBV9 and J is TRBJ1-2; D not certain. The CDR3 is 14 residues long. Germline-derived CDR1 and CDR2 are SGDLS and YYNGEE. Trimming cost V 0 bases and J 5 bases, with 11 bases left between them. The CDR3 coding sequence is TGTGCCAGCAGCGTAGACCCCACGGGGTATGGCTACACCTTC. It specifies CASSVDPTGYGYTF.

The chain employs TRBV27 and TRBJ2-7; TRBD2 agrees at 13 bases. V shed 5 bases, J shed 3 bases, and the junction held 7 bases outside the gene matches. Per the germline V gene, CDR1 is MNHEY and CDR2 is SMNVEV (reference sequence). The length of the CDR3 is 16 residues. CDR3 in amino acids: CASSPETSGRFYEQYF. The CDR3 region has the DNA TGTGCCAGCAGTCCGGAGACTAGCGGGAGGTTCTACGAGCAGTACTTC.

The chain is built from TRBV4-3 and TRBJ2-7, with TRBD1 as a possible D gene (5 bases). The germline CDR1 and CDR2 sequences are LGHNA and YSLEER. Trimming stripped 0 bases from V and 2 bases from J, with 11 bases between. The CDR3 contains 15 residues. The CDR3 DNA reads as TGCGCCAGCAGCCAAGATCAGGGCAGACCCTACGAGCAGTACTTC. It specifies CASSQDQGRPYEQYF.

CDR3 protein: CASSKYRQGANYGYTF. The DNA for the CDR3 is TGTGCCAGCTCTAAATACCGACAGGGAGCTAACTATGGCTACACCTTC. The V gene is TRBV6-2 or TRBV6-3, the J gene TRBJ1-2, with TRBD1 matching 7 bases. Germline loops: CDR1 MNHEY, CDR2 SVGEGT. V was pared by 8 bases and J by 0 bases, with 12 bases of the junction left unmatched. This CDR3 is built from 16 residues.

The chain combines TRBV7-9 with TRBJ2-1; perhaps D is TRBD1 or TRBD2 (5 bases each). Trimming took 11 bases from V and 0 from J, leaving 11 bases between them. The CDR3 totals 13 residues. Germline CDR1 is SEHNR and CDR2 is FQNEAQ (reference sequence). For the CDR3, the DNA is TGTGCCGGCAAGGGGAGCTCCTACAATGAGCAGTTCTTC. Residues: CAGKGSSYNEQFF.

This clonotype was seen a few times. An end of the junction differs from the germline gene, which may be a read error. The CDR3 spells CSVHRQGNPEAFF. The CDR3, as DNA: TGCAGCGTCCACCGTCAGGGGAACCCTGAAGCTTTCTTT. The rearrangement joins TRBV29-1 to TRBJ1-1; D is perhaps TRBD1 (6 bases). The CDR3 has 13 amino acids. Germline CDR1 is SQVTM and CDR2 is ANQGSEA.

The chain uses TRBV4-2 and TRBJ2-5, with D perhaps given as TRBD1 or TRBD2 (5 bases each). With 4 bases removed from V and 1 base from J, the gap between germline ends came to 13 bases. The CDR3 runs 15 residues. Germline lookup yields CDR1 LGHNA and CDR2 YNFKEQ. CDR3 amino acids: CASSPRSGTQETQYF. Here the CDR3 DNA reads TGTGCCAGCAGCCCTCGATCCGGGACCCAAGAGACCCAGTACTTC.

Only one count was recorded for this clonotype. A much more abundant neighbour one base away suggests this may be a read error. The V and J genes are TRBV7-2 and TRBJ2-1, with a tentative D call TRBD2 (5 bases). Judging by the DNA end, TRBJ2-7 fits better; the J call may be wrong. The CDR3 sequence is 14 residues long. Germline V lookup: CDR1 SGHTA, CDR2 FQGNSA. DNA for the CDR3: TGTGCCAGCAGCGTCCGAGGGTCCTACAATGAGCAGTACTTC. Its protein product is CASSVRGSYNEQYF.

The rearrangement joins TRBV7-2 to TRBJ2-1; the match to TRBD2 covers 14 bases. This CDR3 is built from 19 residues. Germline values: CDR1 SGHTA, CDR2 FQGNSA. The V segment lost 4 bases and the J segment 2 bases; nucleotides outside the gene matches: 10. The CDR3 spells CASSSAGTSGRVTYNEQFF. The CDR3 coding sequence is TGTGCCAGCAGCTCCGCCGGGACTAGCGGGAGAGTAACCTACAATGAGCAGTTCTTC.

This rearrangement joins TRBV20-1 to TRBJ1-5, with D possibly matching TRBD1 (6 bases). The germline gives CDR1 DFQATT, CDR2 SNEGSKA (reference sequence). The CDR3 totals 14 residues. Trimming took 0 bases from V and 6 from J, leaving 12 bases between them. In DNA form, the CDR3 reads TGCAGTGCTAGAGATCCCAGGGGAGGTCAGCCCCAGCATTTT. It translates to CSARDPRGGQPQHF.

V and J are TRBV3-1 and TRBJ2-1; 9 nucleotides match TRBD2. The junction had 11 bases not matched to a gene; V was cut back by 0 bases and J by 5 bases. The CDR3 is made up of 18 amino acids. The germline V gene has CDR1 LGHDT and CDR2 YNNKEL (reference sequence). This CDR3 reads CASSQEYGRLAGHNEQFF. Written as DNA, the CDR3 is TGTGCCAGCAGCCAAGAGTACGGTCGCCTAGCGGGACACAATGAGCAGTTCTTC.

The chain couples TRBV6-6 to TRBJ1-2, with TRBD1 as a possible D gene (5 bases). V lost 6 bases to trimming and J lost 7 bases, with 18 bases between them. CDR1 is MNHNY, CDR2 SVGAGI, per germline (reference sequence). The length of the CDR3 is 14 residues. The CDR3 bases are TGTGCCAGCAGCCTGTTACGCGGGGGTAGTGGCTACACCTTC. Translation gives CASSLLRGGSGYTF.

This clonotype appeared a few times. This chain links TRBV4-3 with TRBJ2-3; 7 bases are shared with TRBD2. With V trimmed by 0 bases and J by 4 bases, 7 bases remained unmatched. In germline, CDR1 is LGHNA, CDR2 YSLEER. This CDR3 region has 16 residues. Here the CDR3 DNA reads TGCGCCAGCAGCCAAGATGTCCAGCGGGGCTCAGATACGCAGTATTTT. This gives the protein CASSQDVQRGSDTQYF.

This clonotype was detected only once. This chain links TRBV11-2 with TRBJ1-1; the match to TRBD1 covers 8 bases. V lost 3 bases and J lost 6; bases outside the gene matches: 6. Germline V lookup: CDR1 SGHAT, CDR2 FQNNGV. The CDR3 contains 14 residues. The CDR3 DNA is TGTGCCAGCAGCTTGGAACAGGGGGGGGCTGAAGCTTTCTTT. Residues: CASSLEQGGAEAFF.

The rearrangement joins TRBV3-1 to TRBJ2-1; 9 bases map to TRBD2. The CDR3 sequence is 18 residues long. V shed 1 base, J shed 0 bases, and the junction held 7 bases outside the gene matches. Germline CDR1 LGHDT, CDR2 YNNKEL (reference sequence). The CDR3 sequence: CASSQVWAGGPSYNEQFF. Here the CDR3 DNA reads TGTGCCAGCAGCCAAGTCTGGGCGGGAGGGCCCTCCTACAATGAGCAGTTCTTC.